This note documents a single TCR beta chain sequence. Its specificity is not known. Sequenced by immunoSEQ multiplex PCR; TCRdb stores in-frame clones only, minus some. The top ten clones hold under 20% of a sample with roughly 34,000 clones, nearly 75% of them seen once. The data derive from a study of OX40 agonist ivuxolimab in advanced cancers. Notes on the study in general: CD4+ T cells averaged fewer expanded clones than CD8+ T cells. With doses of 0.1-3.0 mg/kg, partial responders showed among the lowest clonal expansion.

V gave up 1 base and J gave up 2 bases; unmatched junction bases: 2. The CDR3 spans 15 residues. From germline, CDR1 is SEHNR and CDR2 FQNEAQ (reference sequence). The J gene is TRBJ2-5, the V gene TRBV7-9; 9 positions agree with TRBD2. The sample consisted of CD4+ or CD8+ T cells sorted from blood, taken in a trial of the OX40 agonist ivuxolimab. This TCR was sampled from an adult with an advanced solid tumor such as melanoma, head and neck, liver or kidney cancer. This chain's CDR3 is CASSLVAGVQETQYF. The CDR3 nucleotides read TGTGCCAGCAGCTTAGTAGCGGGGGTGCAAGAGACCCAGTACTTC. Full variable domain (remainder filled in from reference TRBV7-9 and TRBJ2-5): DTGVSQNPRHKITKRGQNVTFRCDPISEHNRLYWYRQTLGQGPEFLTYFQNEAQLEKSRLLSDRFSAERPKGSFSTLEIQRTEQGDSAMYLCASSLVAGVQETQYFGPGTRLLVL.